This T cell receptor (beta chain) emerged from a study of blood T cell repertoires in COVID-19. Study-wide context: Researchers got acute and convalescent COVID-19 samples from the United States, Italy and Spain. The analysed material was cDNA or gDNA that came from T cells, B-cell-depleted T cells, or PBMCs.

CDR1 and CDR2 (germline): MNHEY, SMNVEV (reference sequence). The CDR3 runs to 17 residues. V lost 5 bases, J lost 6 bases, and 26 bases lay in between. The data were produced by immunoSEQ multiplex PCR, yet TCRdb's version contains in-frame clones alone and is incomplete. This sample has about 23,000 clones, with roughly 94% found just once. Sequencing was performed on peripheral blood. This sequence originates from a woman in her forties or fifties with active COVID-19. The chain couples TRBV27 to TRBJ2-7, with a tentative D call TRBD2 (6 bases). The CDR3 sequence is CASSGGWRAQDQREQYF. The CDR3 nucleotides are TGTGCCAGCAGTGGGGGGTGGAGGGCCCAAGACCAGCGCGAGCAGTACTTC.